This T cell receptor (beta chain) appears in the sequencing data of a study of cytomegalovirus exposure and HLA in healthy donors. General study points: The majority of TCR sequences were rare, yet some public TCRs appeared in many donors.

Of note for this clone: Its antigen is currently unknown.

The PCR used 60 Vbeta and 13 Jbeta primers. Clones were sequenced by immunoSEQ multiplex PCR, and TCRdb holds only the in-frame ones, with some missing. The sample has more than 140,000 clones, about 80% seen once. This receptor was identified in a man aged 25 to 45 in good health and CMV-seropositive. The sample comprised PBMCs.

This CDR3 reads CASSLEGATGELFF. CDR3 in DNA: TGTGCCAGCAGCTTGGAGGGGGCTACCGGGGAGCTGTTTTTT. This sequence joins TRBV11-3 and TRBJ2-2; tentatively, D is TRBD1 (7 bases). Per the germline V gene, CDR1 is SGHNT and CDR2 is YENEEA. Trimming pared 3 bases from V and 5 bases from J, leaving 10 bases between. This CDR3 has 14 residues.